The 18 T cell receptor beta chains presented below share a single source sample, sequenced in a study of PD-L1 blockade in urothelial cancer. Regarding time point: peripheral blood 6 weeks after treatment start. Only in-frame clones appear in the TCRdb table, and some are missing; sequencing was by immunoSEQ multiplex PCR. Here the sample spans about 45,000 clones, roughly 78% being singletons. The material was PBMCs, obtained around atezolizumab (anti-PD-L1) treatment. These receptors were obtained from a man aged 55 to 70 with urothelial cancer.

This chain uses TRBV19 with TRBJ1-4, with D possibly being TRBD1 (5 bases). V shed 4 bases and J shed 4 bases, with 13 bases lying between them. Germline V lookup: CDR1 LNHDA, CDR2 SQIVND (reference sequence). The CDR3 runs to 15 residues. CDR3 in DNA: TGTGCCAGTAGTACCCCCGACAGCCTTAATGAAAAACTGTTTTTT. Translation: CASSTPDSLNEKLFF.

The gene calls are TRBV18 and TRBJ2-7; 9 positions match TRBD1. The junction had 3 bases not matched to a gene; V was cut back by 4 bases and J by 2 bases. This CDR3 has 14 amino acids. From germline, CDR1 is KGHSH and CDR2 LQKENI. In nucleotides, the CDR3 is TGTGCCAGCTCACGGGACAGGGATACCTACGAGCAGTACTTC. Translating it yields CASSRDRDTYEQYF.

For the CDR3, the DNA is TGTGCCAGCAGTTCCCCCGGGACTAGCGGTTATACGCAGTATTTT. Its translation is CASSSPGTSGYTQYF. V gene TRBV28 combines with J gene TRBJ2-3, with 11 positions matching TRBD2. The J segment lost 7 bases and the V segment lost 4 bases, leaving 7 bases of the junction unmatched. This CDR3 contains 15 residues. Per germline, CDR1 MDHEN and CDR2 SYDVKM.

This chain links TRBV6-1 with TRBJ2-5; weak D call: TRBD1 (6 bases). The J call is doubtful: the DNA matches TRBJ2-7 better. The CDR3 runs 15 residues. CDR1 is MNHNS and CDR2 is SASEGT in the germline V gene. The CDR3 loop reads CASSEAPGASYEQYF. CDR3 nucleotides: TGTGCCAGCAGTGAAGCGCCAGGGGCCTCCTACGAGCAGTACTTC.

The chain has TRBV30 and TRBJ1-4; 7 bases map to TRBD1. V gave up 4 bases and J gave up 8 bases; unmatched junction bases: 7. The CDR3 consists of 13 residues. CDR1 GTSNPN and CDR2 SVGIG come from the germline V gene (reference sequence). The CDR3 DNA reads TGTGCCTGGAACAGGGGAAGACGAGAAAAACTGTTTTTT. It yields the protein CAWNRGRREKLFF.

This chain joins TRBV6-5 and TRBJ1-3, with 7 bases lining up with TRBD1. V shed 0 bases and J 4 bases; nucleotides not matched to a gene: 3. The CDR3 runs to 15 residues. Germline-derived CDR1 and CDR2 are MNHEY and SVGAGI. The CDR3: CASSYSQGGGNTIYF. CDR3 sequence (DNA): TGTGCCAGCAGTTACTCGCAGGGGGGCGGAAACACCATATATTTT.

This clone has a single count. The genes are TRBV2 and TRBJ2-5, with D possibly TRBD1 on 5 matching bases. The V gene's germline CDR1 is SNHLY and CDR2 FYNNEI. The V end lost 7 bases, the J end lost 1 base, and 10 bases lay between the germline ends. The CDR3 is 13 residues long. The CDR3 sequence is CASNPRAQETQYF. The CDR3 DNA sequence: TGTGCCAGCAATCCCAGGGCCCAAGAGACCCAGTACTTC.

A few counts support this clone. The rearrangement joins TRBV19 to TRBJ1-2, with no clear D. The V end was cut by 3 bases, the J end by 8 bases, with 13 bases between. The germline V gene encodes CDR1 LNHDA and CDR2 SQIVND (reference sequence). The CDR3 loop spans 13 amino acids. For the CDR3, the DNA is TGTGCCAGTAGTATCGAAGCCAGAGGAGGCTACACCTTC. Protein product: CASSIEARGGYTF.

The chain combines TRBV4-1 with TRBJ1-4, with a tentative D call TRBD1 (5 bases). The CDR3 consists of 14 residues. Looked up from germline, CDR1 is MGHRA and CDR2 is YSYEKL. V shed 6 bases and J shed 0 bases, with 8 bases lying between them. For the CDR3, the DNA is TGCGCCAGCAGACCAGGGACAACTAATGAAAAACTGTTTTTT. Its translation is CASRPGTTNEKLFF.

This clone was observed a single time. This sequence joins TRBV15 and TRBJ2-5; a weak D match, TRBD1 (6 bases). This CDR3 contains 15 residues. V shed 0 bases and J shed 3 bases, with 11 bases lying between them. The germline V gene has CDR1 LNHNV and CDR2 YYDKDF (reference sequence). The CDR3 sequence is CATSRETGTKETQYF. The CDR3 bases are TGTGCCACCAGCAGAGAAACAGGGACCAAAGAGACCCAGTACTTC.

This clone has only a few counts. The germline gene is not matched at one end of the junction; a read error may be the cause. CDR3 in amino acids: CASSYSSLEGSDF. The CDR3 DNA follows: TGTGCCAGCAGCTATTCCAGCCTAGAGGGATCCGACTTC. V gene TRBV6-5 combines with J gene TRBJ2-7; D may be TRBD2 (5 bases). CDR3 length: 13 residues. Germline CDR1 is MNHEY and CDR2 is SVGAGI.

The chain links TRBV29-1 to TRBJ1-2; D unresolved. This CDR3 has 12 amino acids. Per germline, CDR1 SQVTM and CDR2 ANQGSEA. V was shortened by 5 bases and J by 5 bases, with 12 bases between the two germline ends. The CDR3: CSVYGLPYGYTF. DNA for the CDR3: TGCAGCGTTTACGGACTGCCGTATGGCTACACCTTC.

CDR3 nucleotide sequence: TGTGCCAGCAGCTTAGGGACAGAAAAGCCTAACTATGGCTACACCTTC. Its protein product is CASSLGTEKPNYGYTF. V usage is TRBV7-9 and J usage is TRBJ1-2; D might be TRBD1 (6 bases). The V and J ends lost 1 base and 0 bases respectively, with 12 bases between them. The germline gives CDR1 SEHNR, CDR2 FQNEAQ (reference sequence). This CDR3 is 16 amino acids long.

J is TRBJ1-3 and V is TRBV2, with D possibly being TRBD1 (6 bases). Germline V lookup: CDR1 SNHLY, CDR2 FYNNEI. This CDR3 is 16 amino acids long. Deletions cut 1 base from V and 3 bases from J, with 13 bases between. Written as DNA, the CDR3 is TGTGCCAGCAGTGAAGTCAGGACAGCCATTGGAAACACCATATATTTT. It codes for CASSEVRTAIGNTIYF.

This clone was counted once. V and J are TRBV29-1 and TRBJ2-2, with TRBD2 matching over 8 bases. In germline, CDR1 is SQVTM, CDR2 ANQGSEA. The CDR3 runs to 16 residues. J gave up 1 base and V 5 bases, and 9 bases lay outside the gene matches. This chain's CDR3 is CSVKGGGLENTGELFF. In DNA form, the CDR3 reads TGCAGCGTTAAAGGGGGGGGACTAGAGAACACCGGGGAGCTGTTTTTT.

The chain uses TRBV28 and TRBJ2-7; perhaps TRBD1 as D (5 bases). The CDR3 is made up of 15 amino acids. Germline V lookup: CDR1 MDHEN, CDR2 SYDVKM. The ends were cut back, 2 bases at V and 3 bases at J, with 14 bases in the middle. The CDR3 nucleotides read TGTGCCAGCAGTTTAAGGGGCACGAGTTTCTACGAGCAGTACTTC. It specifies CASSLRGTSFYEQYF.

This clone was picked up a small number of times. The genes are TRBV7-2 and TRBJ2-5, with a weak D call TRBD2 (5 bases). The CDR3 length is 15 residues. Germline V lookup: CDR1 SGHTA, CDR2 FQGNSA. V lost 4 bases and J lost 7, with 19 bases in between. The CDR3 spells CASSSPGKPGGTQYF. CDR3 coding DNA: TGTGCCAGCAGCTCCCCCGGGAAGCCTGGCGGGACCCAGTACTTC.

The rearrangement uses TRBV28 and TRBJ1-2; perhaps TRBD1 as D (6 bases). V dropped 4 bases and J dropped 6 bases, with 15 bases sitting between them. This CDR3 region has 14 residues. Germline V gene data show CDR1 as MDHEN and CDR2 as SYDVKM. The chain's CDR3 is CASSYRDTRDGYTF. The CDR3 DNA sequence: TGTGCCAGCAGTTATCGGGACACCCGGGATGGCTACACCTTC.